This T cell receptor (beta chain) was sequenced in a study of response to subunit inactivated influenza vaccine (dated by TCRdb to the late 2010s). The study in broad terms: Deep quantitative T cell receptor repertoire profiling was used in the study to track responses to a trivalent subunit inactivated influenza vaccine. What the research found in general, with its limitations: According to the authors, only a limited number of new T cells may be recruited by each seasonal influenza vaccination.

The CDR3 runs 14 residues from the cysteine to the phenylalanine. Of the read, only the CDR3 DNA is kept; its 42 bases are in frame from base 1. CDR1 and CDR2 were assigned from the germline V gene (reference sequence) as SGHAT and FQDESV. V is shortened by 5 bases, J by 0 bases, and the region joining them spans 11 bases. Libraries were made using RT-PCR. The sequencer listed for this sample is Illumina HiSeq 2500. TCRdb reanalyzed the raw reads on its own, using fastp at Q25 for trimming and MiXCR for clone calling, and kept in-frame beta chains. Each entry merges the rows of one CDR3 protein and shows their most common DNA and genes. The sample profile shows 650,000 or so distinct CDR3 sequences; 14% of them were found once. 7.5% to 9% of the sample is in the top ten clones. This clonotype was seen once. Its antigen is still unknown. Per-nucleotide qualities are absent, and no much larger clonotype sits a single base away. Support from one read is weak.

The source of this sequence is a man in his forties or fifties who received an inactivated influenza vaccine. Donor details come from another sample of the same person, matched by shared clones. Source: PBMCs from blood, taken around 14 days before vaccination. Recombination joined TRBV11-1 with TRBJ2-7; the D gene assignment is ambiguous. The CDR3 protein is CASSAHWGSYEQYF. The sequenced DNA: TGTGCCAGCAGCGCTCACTGGGGCTCCTACGAGCAGTACTTC.